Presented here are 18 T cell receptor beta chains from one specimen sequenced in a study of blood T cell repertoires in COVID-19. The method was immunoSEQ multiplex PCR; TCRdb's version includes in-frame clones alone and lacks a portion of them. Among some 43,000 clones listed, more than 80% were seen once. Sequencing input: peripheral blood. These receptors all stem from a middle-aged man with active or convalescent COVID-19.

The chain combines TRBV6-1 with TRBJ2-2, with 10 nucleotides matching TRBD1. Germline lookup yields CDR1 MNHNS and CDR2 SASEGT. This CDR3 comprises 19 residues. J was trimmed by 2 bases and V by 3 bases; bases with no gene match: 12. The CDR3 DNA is TGTGCCAGCAGTGAGCCTACAACTTGGGACAGGGGCAACACCGGGGAGCTGTTTTTT. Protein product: CASSEPTTWDRGNTGELFF.

The CDR3 spells CASSPRTGGAETQYF. In nucleotides, the CDR3 is TGTGCCAGCAGCCCCCGGACAGGGGGCGCGGAGACCCAGTACTTC. The V and J genes are TRBV5-4 and TRBJ2-5; 11 nucleotides align to TRBD1. CDR1 and CDR2 from the germline V gene are SGHNT and YYREEE (reference sequence). CDR3 length: 15 residues. Trimming took 4 bases from V and 5 from J; bases not matched to a gene: 7.

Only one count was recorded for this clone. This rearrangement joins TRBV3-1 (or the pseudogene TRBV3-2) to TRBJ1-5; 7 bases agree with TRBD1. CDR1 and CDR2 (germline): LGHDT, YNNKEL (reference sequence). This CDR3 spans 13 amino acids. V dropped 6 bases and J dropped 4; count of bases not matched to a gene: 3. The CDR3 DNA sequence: TGTGCCAGCAGTAGACAGGGTAATCAGCCCCAGCATTTT. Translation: CASSRQGNQPQHF.

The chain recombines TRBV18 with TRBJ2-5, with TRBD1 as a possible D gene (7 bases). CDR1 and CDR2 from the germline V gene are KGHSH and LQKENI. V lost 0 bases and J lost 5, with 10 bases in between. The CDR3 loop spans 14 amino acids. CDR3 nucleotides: TGTGCCAGCTCACCACCGGCAGGGGGGGAGACCCAGTACTTC. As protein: CASSPPAGGETQYF.

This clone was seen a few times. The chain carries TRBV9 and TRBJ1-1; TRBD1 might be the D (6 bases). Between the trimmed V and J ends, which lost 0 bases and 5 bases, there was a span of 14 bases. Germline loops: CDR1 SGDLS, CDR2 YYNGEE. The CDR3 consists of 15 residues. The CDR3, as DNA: TGTGCCAGCAGCGTAGAACCACAGGGACAAACTGAAGCTTTCTTT. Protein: CASSVEPQGQTEAFF.

CDR3 residues: CASRRDRGLGEQYF. In DNA form, the CDR3 reads TGTGCCAGCCGCCGGGACAGGGGCTTGGGGGAGCAGTACTTC. The V gene is TRBV5-4, the J gene TRBJ2-7; 10 nucleotides align to TRBD1. This CDR3 is 14 amino acids long. V gave up 7 bases and J gave up 7 bases; unmatched junction bases: 11. From germline, CDR1 is SGHNT and CDR2 YYREEE (reference sequence).

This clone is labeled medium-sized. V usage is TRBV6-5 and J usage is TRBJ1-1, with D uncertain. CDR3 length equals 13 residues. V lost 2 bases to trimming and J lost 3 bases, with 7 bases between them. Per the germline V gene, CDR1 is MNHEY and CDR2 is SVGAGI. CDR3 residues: CASSYIGDTEAFF. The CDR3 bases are TGTGCCAGCAGTTACATTGGAGACACTGAAGCTTTCTTT.

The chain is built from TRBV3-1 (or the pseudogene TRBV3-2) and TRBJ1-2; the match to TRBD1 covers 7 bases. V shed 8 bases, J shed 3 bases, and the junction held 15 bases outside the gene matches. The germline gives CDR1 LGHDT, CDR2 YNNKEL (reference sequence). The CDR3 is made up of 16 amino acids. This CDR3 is CASRGGGSFRDYGYTF. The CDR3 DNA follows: TGTGCCAGCCGCGGAGGGGGCAGCTTCAGGGACTATGGCTACACCTTC.

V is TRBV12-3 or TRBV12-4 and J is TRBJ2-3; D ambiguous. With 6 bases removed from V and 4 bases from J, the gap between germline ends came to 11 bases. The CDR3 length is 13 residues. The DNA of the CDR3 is TGTGCCAGCAGCCAAGACGCGGCAGATACGCAGTATTTT. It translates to CASSQDAADTQYF.

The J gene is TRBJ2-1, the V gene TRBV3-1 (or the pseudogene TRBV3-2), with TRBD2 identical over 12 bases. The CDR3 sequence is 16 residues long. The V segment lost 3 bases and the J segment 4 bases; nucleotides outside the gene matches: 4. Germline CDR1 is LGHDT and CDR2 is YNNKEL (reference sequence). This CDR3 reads CASSQASGGAYNEQFF. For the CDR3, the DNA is TGTGCCAGCAGCCAGGCTAGCGGGGGGGCGTACAATGAGCAGTTCTTC.

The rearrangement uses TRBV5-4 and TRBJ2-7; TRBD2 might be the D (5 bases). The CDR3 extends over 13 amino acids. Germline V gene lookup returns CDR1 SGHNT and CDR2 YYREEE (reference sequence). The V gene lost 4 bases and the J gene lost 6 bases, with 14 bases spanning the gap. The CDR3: CASSPNGIPEQYF. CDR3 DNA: TGTGCCAGCAGCCCGAACGGGATCCCCGAGCAGTACTTC.

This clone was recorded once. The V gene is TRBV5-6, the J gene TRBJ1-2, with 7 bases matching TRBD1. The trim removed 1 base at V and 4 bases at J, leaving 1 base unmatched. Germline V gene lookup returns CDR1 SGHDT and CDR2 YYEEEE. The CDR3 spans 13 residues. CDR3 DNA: TGTGCCAGCAGCTTGCGGGACAGCTATGGCTACACCTTC. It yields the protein CASSLRDSYGYTF.

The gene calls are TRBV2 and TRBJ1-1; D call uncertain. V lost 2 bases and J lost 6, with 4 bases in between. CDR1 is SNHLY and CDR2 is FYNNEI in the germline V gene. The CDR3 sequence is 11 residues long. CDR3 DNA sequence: TGTGCCAGCAGTGAACGTGCTGAAGCTTTCTTT. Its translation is CASSERAEAFF.

The CDR3 region is CAIRRDRWGEGSYEQYF. CDR3 DNA: TGTGCCATCAGGCGGGACAGGTGGGGTGAAGGGTCCTACGAGCAGTACTTC. V gene TRBV10-3 combines with J gene TRBJ2-7, with TRBD1 identical over 8 bases. The V gene's germline CDR1 is ENHRY and CDR2 SYGVKD. The CDR3 loop spans 17 amino acids. V was pared by 6 bases and J by 1 base, with 14 bases of the junction left unmatched.

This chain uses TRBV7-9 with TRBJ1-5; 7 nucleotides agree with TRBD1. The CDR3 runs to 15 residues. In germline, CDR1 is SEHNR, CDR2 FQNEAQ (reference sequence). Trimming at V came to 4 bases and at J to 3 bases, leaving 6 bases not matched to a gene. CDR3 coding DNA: TGTGCCAGCAGCTATGACGGACAGGACAATCAGCCCCAGCATTTT. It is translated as CASSYDGQDNQPQHF.

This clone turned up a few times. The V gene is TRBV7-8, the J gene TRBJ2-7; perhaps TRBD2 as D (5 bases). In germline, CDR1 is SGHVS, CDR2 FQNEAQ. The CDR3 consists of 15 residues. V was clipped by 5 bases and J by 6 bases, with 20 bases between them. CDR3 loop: CASSERISREGEQYF. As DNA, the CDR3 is TGTGCCAGCAGCGAAAGGATATCGAGGGAAGGCGAGCAGTACTTC.

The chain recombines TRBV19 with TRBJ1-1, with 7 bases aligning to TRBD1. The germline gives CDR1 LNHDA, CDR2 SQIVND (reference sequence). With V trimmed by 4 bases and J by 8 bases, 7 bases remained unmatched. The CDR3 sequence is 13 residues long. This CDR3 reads CASSTGDSREAFF. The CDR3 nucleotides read TGTGCCAGTAGTACTGGGGACAGCCGGGAAGCTTTCTTT.

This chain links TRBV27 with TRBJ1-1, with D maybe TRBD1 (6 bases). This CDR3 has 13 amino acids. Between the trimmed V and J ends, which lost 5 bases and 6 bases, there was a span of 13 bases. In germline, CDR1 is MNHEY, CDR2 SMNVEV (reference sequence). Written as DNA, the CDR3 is TGTGCCAGCAGTCCGGTGGGGGCGCCTGAAGCTTTCTTT. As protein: CASSPVGAPEAFF.